This T cell receptor (beta chain) was identified during a study of response to subunit inactivated influenza vaccine. Whole-study results and caveats: The study's authors posited that every seasonal influenza vaccination enlists few new T cells.

A single record per CDR3 protein comes from TCRdb applying MiXCR to the RT-PCR reads. The sample consists of about 540,000 distinct CDR3 sequences, about 15% of them appearing once. The sample holds a few counts of this clonotype. Its matching antigen is unknown. This CDR3 comprises 17 residues. CDR1 is KGHDR and CDR2 is SFDVKD in the germline V gene. J gave up 0 bases and V 4 bases, and 7 bases lay outside the gene matches. The sequence came from a man in his fifties or sixties who received an inactivated influenza vaccine. The sequencing used PBMCs from blood, collected 11 to 12 days after vaccination. J is TRBJ2-3 and V is TRBV24-1, with 9 bases that match TRBD2. Written as DNA, the CDR3 is TGTGCCACCAGTGAGTCCCTCGCGGGGGGGAGCACAGATACGCAGTATTTT. This encodes CATSESLAGGSTDTQYF.